This T cell receptor (beta chain) was obtained from a study of siplizumab effects on memory and regulatory T cells. The germline V gene encodes CDR1 MNHEY and CDR2 SVGAGI. There are 12 residues in the CDR3. Between the trimmed V and J ends, which lost 6 bases and 13 bases, there was a span of 16 bases. Assays covered about 10^5 TCR templates per sample. The protocol was immunoSEQ multiplex PCR, while the TCRdb copy is restricted to in-frame clones and leaves out a portion. The table shows approximately 100,000 clones, with more than 85% occurring only once. The TCR comes from a human donor in good health. J is TRBJ2-4 and V is TRBV6-5; possibly TRBD1 for D (6 bases). The sequenced material came from Tregs sorted from blood. The CDR3 here is CASSSNRVTQYF. The CDR3 DNA sequence: TGTGCCAGCAGCTCCAACAGGGTGACGCAGTACTTC.